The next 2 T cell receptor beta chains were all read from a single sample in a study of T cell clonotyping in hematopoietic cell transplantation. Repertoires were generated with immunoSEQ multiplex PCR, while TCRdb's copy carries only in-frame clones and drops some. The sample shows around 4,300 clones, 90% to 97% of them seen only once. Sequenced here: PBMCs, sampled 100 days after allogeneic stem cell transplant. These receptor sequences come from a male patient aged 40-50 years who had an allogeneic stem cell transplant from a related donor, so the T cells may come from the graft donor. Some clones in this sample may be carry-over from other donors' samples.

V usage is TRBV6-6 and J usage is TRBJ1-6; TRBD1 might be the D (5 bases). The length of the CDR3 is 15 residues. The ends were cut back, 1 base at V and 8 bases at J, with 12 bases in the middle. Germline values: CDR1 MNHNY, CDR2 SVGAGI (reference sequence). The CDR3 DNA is TGTGCCAGCAGTTACTTCCGGGACCGGGATTCACCCCTCCACTTT. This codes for CASSYFRDRDSPLHF.

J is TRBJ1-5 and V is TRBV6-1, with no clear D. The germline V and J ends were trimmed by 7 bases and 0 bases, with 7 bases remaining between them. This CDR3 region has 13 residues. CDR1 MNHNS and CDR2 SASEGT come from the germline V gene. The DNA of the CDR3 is TGTGCCAGCACGATCTATAGCAATCAGCCCCAGCATTTT. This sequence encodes CASTIYSNQPQHF.